The 4 T cell receptor beta chains presented below share a single source sample, sequenced in a study of OX40 agonist ivuxolimab in advanced cancers. Assay: immunoSEQ multiplex PCR; the TCRdb copy retains only in-frame clones and omits some. The data hold 77,000 or so clones, with roughly 90% observed a single time. Sample: CD4+ or CD8+ T cells sorted from blood, taken in a trial of the OX40 agonist ivuxolimab. The receptors originated from an adult with an advanced solid tumor such as melanoma, head and neck, liver or kidney cancer.

Notes on this clone: At the DNA level, this CDR3 is encoded by other sequences in the same sample as well. This CDR3 reads CASSLGGDQPQHF. The CDR3 nucleotides are TGTGCCAGCAGCTTAGGCGGGGATCAGCCCCAGCATTTT. This rearrangement joins TRBV13 to TRBJ1-5; D ambiguous. The CDR3 has 13 amino acids. V was shortened by 0 bases and J by 5 bases, with 5 bases between the two germline ends. Per germline, CDR1 PRHDT and CDR2 FYEKMQ (reference sequence).

The chain uses TRBV15 and TRBJ2-1, with D perhaps matching TRBD2 (5 bases). The CDR3 consists of 17 residues. V shed 0 bases and J shed 0 bases, with 12 bases lying between them. Germline values: CDR1 LNHNV, CDR2 YYDKDF (reference sequence). CDR3 DNA sequence: TGTGCCACCAGCAGAGATGTTTTGGGGAGCTCCTACAATGAGCAGTTCTTC. It is translated as CATSRDVLGSSYNEQFF.

The chain has TRBV4-3 and TRBJ2-1, with D possibly matching TRBD1 (5 bases). The length of the CDR3 is 15 residues. The V end lost 1 base, the J end lost 1 base, and 8 bases lay between the germline ends. The V gene's germline CDR1 is LGHNA and CDR2 YSLEER. CDR3: CASSQARGSYNEQFF. CDR3 in DNA: TGCGCCAGCAGCCAAGCTAGGGGTTCCTACAATGAGCAGTTCTTC.

The sample holds one count of this clone. Other DNA sequences in the same sample also yield this CDR3. V is TRBV5-1 and J is TRBJ1-1; no clear D. This CDR3 has 12 amino acids. Germline assignment: CDR1 SGHRS and CDR2 YFSETQ. V dropped 2 bases and J dropped 0 bases, with 2 bases sitting between them. CDR3 loop: CASSLVNTEAFF. The CDR3 DNA sequence: TGCGCCAGCAGCTTAGTGAACACTGAAGCTTTCTTT.